This T cell receptor beta chain was identified in a study of OX40 agonist ivuxolimab in advanced cancers. Study background: Among those treated, three patients had partial responses, one with hepatocellular carcinoma and two with cutaneous melanoma.

Between the trimmed V and J ends, which lost 3 bases and 4 bases, there was a span of 10 bases. Germline V gene data show CDR1 as SGDLS and CDR2 as YYNGEE. The length of the CDR3 is 13 residues. The method was immunoSEQ multiplex PCR; TCRdb's version includes in-frame clones alone and lacks a portion of them. The sample records 40,000 to 50,000 clones, more than 85% being singletons. This TCR was sampled from an adult with an advanced solid tumor such as melanoma, head and neck, liver or kidney cancer. The chain is built from TRBV9 and TRBJ2-5, with TRBD1 as a possible D gene (5 bases). This material consisted of CD4+ or CD8+ T cells sorted from blood, taken in a trial of the OX40 agonist ivuxolimab. In DNA, the CDR3 is TGTGCCAGCAGCGGTGAAGGGGTAGAGACCCAGTACTTC. Translation gives CASSGEGVETQYF.